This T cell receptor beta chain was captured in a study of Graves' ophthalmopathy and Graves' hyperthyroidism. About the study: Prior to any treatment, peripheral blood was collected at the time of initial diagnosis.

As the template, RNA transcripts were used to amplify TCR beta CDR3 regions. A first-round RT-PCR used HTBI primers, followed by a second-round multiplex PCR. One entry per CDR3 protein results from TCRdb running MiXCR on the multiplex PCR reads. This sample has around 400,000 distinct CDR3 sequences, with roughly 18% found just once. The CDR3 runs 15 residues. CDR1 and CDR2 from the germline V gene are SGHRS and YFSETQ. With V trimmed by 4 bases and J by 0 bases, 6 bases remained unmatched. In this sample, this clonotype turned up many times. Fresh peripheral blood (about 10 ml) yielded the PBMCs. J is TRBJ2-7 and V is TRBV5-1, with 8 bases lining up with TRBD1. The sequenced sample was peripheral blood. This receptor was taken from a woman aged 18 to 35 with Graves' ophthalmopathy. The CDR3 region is CASSGMGQASYEQYF. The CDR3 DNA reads TGCGCCAGCAGCGGCATGGGACAGGCCTCCTACGAGCAGTACTTC.